Here is one T cell receptor beta chain with its context. Its antigen is still unknown. The CDR3 contains 14 residues. Germline assignment: CDR1 GTSNPN and CDR2 SVGIG (reference sequence). J was trimmed by 1 base and V by 4 bases; bases with no gene match: 6. The data derive from a study of OX40 agonist ivuxolimab in advanced cancers. Study-level findings and limits: The CD4+ and CD8+ T cells in the blood had expanded clonally by week 6 at 0.1 to 3.0 mg/kg.

The repertoire was sequenced with immunoSEQ multiplex PCR; TCRdb's copy has only in-frame clones and lacks some. The sample records about 80,000 clones, 80% to 90% being singletons. V is TRBV30 and J is TRBJ1-2; 7 bases match TRBD1. The sample here was CD4+ or CD8+ T cells sorted from blood, taken in a trial of the OX40 agonist ivuxolimab. This sequence was found in an adult with an advanced solid tumor such as melanoma, head and neck, liver or kidney cancer. CDR3 sequence (DNA): TGTGCCTGGATTAGGGACAGTCTTAACTATGGCTACACCTTC. Protein: CAWIRDSLNYGYTF.